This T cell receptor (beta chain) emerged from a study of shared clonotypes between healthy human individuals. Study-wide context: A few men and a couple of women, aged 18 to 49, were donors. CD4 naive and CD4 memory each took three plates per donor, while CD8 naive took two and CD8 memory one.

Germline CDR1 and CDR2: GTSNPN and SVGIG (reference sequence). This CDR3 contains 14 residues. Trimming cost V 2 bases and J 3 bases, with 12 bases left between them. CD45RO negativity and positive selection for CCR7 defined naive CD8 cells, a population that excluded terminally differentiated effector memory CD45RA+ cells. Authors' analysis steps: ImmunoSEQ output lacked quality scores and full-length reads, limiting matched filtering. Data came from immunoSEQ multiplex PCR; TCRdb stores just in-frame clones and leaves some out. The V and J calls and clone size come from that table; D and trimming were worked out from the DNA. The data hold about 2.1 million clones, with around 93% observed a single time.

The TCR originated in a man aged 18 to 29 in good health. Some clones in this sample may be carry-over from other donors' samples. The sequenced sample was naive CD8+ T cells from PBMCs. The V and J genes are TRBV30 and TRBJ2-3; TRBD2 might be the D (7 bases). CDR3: CAWSTGRGTDTQYF. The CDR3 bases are TGTGCCTGGAGTACAGGGAGGGGGACAGATACGCAGTATTTT.